What follows are 5 T cell receptor beta chains derived from one specimen sequenced in a study of cytomegalovirus exposure and HLA in healthy donors. The PCR contained 60 Vbeta and 13 Jbeta primers. The method was immunoSEQ multiplex PCR; TCRdb's version includes in-frame clones alone and lacks a portion of them. The top ten clones hold roughly 3.5% of a sample with 120,000 or so clones, about 80% of them seen once. Sequencing was done on a sample of PBMCs. All receptors come from a woman aged 40 to 50 in good health and CMV-seropositive.

The chain uses TRBV5-1 and TRBJ1-1; D perhaps matches TRBD1 (5 bases). Germline lookup yields CDR1 SGHRS and CDR2 YFSETQ. This CDR3 has 17 residues. Trimming removed 0 bases at V and 5 bases at J, with 20 bases between. The CDR3 is CASSLDVSGSVGTEAFF. For the CDR3, the DNA is TGCGCCAGCAGCTTGGATGTATCAGGGTCGGTGGGAACTGAAGCTTTCTTT.

This chain connects TRBV13 to TRBJ1-1; 12 positions match TRBD1. Looked up from germline, CDR1 is PRHDT and CDR2 is FYEKMQ (reference sequence). The J segment lost 3 bases and the V segment lost 4 bases, leaving 6 bases of the junction unmatched. This CDR3 region has 16 residues. CDR3 residues: CASSWDRGRRDTEAFF. As DNA, the CDR3 is TGTGCCAGCAGCTGGGACAGGGGGCGCCGGGACACTGAAGCTTTCTTT.

This clone was detected only once. The chain joins TRBV5-4 to TRBJ2-3, with 16 bases lining up with TRBD2. CDR3 size: 18 residues. Losses at the gene ends were 4 bases for V and 3 bases for J; bases not matched to a gene: 8. Germline V CDR1 and CDR2: SGHNT, YYREEE (reference sequence). The CDR3 is CASSPTGTSGRVTDTQYF. CDR3 nucleotides: TGTGCCAGCAGCCCCACCGGGACTAGCGGGAGGGTGACAGATACGCAGTATTTT.

The chain joins TRBV11-2 to TRBJ2-1; 7 bases match TRBD2. Germline CDR1 and CDR2: SGHAT and FQNNGV. The J segment lost 8 bases and the V segment lost 8 bases, leaving 15 bases of the junction unmatched. This CDR3 spans 15 amino acids. The CDR3 region is CASGGDYSIGYEQFF. The CDR3 DNA is TGTGCCAGCGGGGGGGACTATTCTATTGGCTATGAGCAGTTCTTC.

This clone was observed a handful of times. The genes are TRBV10-2 and TRBJ1-5; 11 bases line up with TRBD1. Looked up from germline, CDR1 is WSHSY and CDR2 is SAAADI. There are 16 residues in the CDR3. The J segment lost 2 bases and the V segment lost 6 bases, leaving 6 bases of the junction unmatched. The CDR3 reads CASSRDRGDGNQPQHF. The CDR3 DNA is TGCGCCAGCAGCAGGGACAGGGGGGATGGCAATCAGCCCCAGCATTTT.